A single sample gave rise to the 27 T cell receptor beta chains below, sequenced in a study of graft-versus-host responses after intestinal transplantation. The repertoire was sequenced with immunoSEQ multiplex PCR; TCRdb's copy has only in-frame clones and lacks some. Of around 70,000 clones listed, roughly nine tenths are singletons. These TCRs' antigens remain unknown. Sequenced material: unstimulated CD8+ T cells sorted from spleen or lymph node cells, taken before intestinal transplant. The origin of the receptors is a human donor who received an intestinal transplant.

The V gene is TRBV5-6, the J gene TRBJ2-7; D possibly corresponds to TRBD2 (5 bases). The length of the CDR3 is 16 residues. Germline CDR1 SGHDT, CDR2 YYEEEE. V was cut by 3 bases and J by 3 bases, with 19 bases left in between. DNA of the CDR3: TGTGCCAGCAGCTCCACCCAAGCGGCCTGGGGCTACGAGCAGTACTTC. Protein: CASSSTQAAWGYEQYF.

In DNA, the CDR3 is TGCGCCAGCAGCCCAACTAGGGACTCCTCCTACAATGAGCAGTTCTTC. This codes for CASSPTRDSSYNEQFF. The chain couples TRBV5-1 to TRBJ2-1; TRBD2 might be the D (6 bases). This CDR3 spans 16 amino acids. Looked up from germline, CDR1 is SGHRS and CDR2 is YFSETQ. V lost 4 bases and J 0 bases, leaving 14 bases between the germline ends.

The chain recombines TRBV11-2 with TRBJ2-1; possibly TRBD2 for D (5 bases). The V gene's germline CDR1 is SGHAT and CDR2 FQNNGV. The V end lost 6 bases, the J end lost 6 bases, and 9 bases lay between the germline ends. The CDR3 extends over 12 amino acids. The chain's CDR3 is CASREGANEQFF. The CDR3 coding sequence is TGTGCCAGCAGAGAGGGAGCCAATGAGCAGTTCTTC.

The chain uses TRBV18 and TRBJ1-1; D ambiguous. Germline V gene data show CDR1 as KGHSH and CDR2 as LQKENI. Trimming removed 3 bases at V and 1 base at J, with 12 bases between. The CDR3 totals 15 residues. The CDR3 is CASSPRYGRNTEAFF. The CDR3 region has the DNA TGTGCCAGCTCACCCAGGTATGGTCGGAACACTGAAGCTTTCTTT.

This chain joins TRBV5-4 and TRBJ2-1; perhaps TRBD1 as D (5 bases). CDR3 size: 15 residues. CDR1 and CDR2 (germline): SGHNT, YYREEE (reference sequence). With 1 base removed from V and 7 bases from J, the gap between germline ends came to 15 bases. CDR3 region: CASSLRQGYENEQFF. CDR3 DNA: TGTGCCAGCAGCTTGAGGCAGGGCTACGAGAATGAGCAGTTCTTC.

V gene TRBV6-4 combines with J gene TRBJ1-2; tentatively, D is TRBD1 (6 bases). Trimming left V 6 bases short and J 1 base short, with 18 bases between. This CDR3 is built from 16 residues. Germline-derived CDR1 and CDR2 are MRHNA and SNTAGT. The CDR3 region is CASSRQVFFVNYGYTF. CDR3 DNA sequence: TGTGCCAGCAGCCGACAGGTTTTCTTTGTTAACTATGGCTACACCTTC.

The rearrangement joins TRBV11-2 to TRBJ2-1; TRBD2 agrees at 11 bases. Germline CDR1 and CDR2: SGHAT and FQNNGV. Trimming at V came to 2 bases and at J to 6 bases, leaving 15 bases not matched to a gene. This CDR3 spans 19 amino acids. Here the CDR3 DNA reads TGTGCCAGCAGCTTACTGGGTAGCGGGGGGGGTTTATTGAGCAATGAGCAGTTCTTC. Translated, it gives CASSLLGSGGGLLSNEQFF.

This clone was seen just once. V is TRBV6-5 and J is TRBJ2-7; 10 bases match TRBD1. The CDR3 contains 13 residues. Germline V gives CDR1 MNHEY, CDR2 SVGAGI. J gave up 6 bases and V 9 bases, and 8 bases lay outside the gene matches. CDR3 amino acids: CARNWDRGFEQYF. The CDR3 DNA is TGTGCCAGGAATTGGGACAGGGGCTTCGAGCAGTACTTC.

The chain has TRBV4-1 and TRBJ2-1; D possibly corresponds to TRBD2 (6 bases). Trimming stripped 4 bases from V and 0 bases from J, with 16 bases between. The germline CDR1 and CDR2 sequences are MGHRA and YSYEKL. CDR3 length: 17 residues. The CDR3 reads CASSLRPGTYSYNEQFF. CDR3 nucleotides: TGCGCCAGCAGCCTTCGACCCGGGACTTACTCCTACAATGAGCAGTTCTTC.

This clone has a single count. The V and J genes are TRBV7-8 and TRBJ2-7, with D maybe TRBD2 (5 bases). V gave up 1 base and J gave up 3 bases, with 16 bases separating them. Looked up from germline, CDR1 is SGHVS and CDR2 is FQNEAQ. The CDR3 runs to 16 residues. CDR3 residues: CASSLGPTGRNYEQYF. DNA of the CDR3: TGTGCCAGCAGCTTAGGGCCCACGGGGAGAAACTACGAGCAGTACTTC.

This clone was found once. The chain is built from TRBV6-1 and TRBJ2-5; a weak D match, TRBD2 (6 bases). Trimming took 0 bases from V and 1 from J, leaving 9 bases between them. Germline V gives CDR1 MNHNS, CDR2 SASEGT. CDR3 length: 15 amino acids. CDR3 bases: TGTGCCAGCAGTGAAGCGCCCGGGGGCCAAGAGACCCAGTACTTC. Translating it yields CASSEAPGGQETQYF.

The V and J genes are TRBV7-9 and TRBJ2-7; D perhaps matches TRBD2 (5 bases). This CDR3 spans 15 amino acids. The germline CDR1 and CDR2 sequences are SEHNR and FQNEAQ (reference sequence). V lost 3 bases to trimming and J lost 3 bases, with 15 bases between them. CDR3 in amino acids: CASSFTGRGYYEQYF. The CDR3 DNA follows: TGTGCCAGCAGCTTCACGGGCAGAGGGTACTACGAGCAGTACTTC.

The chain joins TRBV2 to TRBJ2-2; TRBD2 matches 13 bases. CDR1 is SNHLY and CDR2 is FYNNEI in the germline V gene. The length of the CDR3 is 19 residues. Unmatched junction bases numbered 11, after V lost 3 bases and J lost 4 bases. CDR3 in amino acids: CASSELLAGGPGSTGELFF. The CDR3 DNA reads TGTGCCAGCAGTGAGCTACTAGCGGGAGGGCCGGGGAGCACCGGGGAGCTGTTTTTT.

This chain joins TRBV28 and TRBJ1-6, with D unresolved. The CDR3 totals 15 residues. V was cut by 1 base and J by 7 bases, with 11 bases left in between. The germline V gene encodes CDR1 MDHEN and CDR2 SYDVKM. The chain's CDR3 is CASSLYPEFNSPLHF. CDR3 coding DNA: TGTGCCAGCAGTTTATACCCAGAATTCAATTCACCCCTCCACTTT.

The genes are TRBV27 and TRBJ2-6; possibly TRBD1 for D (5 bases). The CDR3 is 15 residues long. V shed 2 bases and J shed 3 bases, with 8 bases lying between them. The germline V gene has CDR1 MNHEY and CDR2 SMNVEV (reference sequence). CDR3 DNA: TGTGCCAGCAGTTTAGGCAGGGTTGGGGCCAACGTCCTGACTTTC. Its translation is CASSLGRVGANVLTF.

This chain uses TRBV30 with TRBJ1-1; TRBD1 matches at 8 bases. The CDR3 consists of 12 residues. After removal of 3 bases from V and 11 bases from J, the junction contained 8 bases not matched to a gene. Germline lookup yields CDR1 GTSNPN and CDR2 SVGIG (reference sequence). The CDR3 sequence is CAWSDDRGTAFF. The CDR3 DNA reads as TGTGCCTGGAGCGATGACAGGGGAACGGCTTTCTTT.

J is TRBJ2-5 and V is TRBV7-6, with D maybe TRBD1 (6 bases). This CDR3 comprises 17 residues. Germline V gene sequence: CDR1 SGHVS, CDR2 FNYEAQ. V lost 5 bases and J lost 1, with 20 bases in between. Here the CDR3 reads CASSPNPRAGVQETQYF. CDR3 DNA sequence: TGTGCCAGCAGCCCCAACCCTCGGGCAGGGGTCCAAGAGACCCAGTACTTC.

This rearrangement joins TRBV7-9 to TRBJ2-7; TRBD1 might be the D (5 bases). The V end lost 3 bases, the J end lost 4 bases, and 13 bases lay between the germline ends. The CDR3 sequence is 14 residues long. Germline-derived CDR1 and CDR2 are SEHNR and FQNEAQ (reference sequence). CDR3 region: CASSFTGHPYEQYF. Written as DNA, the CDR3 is TGTGCCAGCAGCTTCACCGGACACCCGTACGAGCAGTACTTC.

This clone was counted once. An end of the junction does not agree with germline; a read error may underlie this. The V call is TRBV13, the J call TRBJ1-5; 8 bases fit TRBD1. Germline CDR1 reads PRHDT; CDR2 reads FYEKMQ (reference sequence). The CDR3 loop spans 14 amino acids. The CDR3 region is CASSNGQGKQPQHF. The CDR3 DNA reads TGTGCCAGCAGCAACGGACAGGGCAAACAGCCCCAGCATTTT.

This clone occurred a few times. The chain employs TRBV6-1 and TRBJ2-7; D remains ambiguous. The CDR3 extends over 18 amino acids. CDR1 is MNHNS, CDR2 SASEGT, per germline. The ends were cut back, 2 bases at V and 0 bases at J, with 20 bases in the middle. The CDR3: CASSERWWPHQSSYEQYF. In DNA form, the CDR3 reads TGTGCCAGCAGTGAAAGATGGTGGCCTCATCAAAGCTCCTACGAGCAGTACTTC.

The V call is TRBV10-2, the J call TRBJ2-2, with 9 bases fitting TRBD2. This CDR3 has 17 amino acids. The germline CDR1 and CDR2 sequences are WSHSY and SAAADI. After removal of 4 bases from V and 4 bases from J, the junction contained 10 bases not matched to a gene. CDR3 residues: CASSGWGERGATGELFF. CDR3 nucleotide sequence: TGCGCCAGCAGTGGGTGGGGTGAGCGGGGGGCCACCGGGGAGCTGTTTTTT.

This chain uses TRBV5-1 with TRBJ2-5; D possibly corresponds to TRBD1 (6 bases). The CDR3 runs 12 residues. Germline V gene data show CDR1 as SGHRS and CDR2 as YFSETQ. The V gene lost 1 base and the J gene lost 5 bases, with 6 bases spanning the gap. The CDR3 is CASSLQGETQYF. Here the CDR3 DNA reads TGCGCCAGCAGCTTGCAGGGGGAGACCCAGTACTTC.

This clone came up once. The CDR3 protein is CASSFNGRGQETQYF. The CDR3, as DNA: TGTGCCAGCAGCTTTAACGGCCGAGGCCAAGAGACCCAGTACTTC. The genes are TRBV11-2 and TRBJ2-5; D call uncertain. V gave up 3 bases and J gave up 1 base, with 12 bases separating them. Per the germline V gene, CDR1 is SGHAT and CDR2 is FQNNGV. The CDR3 runs 15 residues.

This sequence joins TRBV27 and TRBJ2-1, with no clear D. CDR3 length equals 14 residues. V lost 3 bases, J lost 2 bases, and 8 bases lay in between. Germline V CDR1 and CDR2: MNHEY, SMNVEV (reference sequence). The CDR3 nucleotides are TGTGCCAGCAGTTTCGGGTGGACCTACAATGAGCAGTTCTTC. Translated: CASSFGWTYNEQFF.

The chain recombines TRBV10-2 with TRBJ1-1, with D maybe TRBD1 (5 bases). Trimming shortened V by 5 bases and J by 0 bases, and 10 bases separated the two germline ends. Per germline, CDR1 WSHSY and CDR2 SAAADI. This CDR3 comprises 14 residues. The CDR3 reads CASSLQVMNTEAFF. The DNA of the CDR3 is TGCGCCAGCAGTCTACAGGTAATGAACACTGAAGCTTTCTTT.

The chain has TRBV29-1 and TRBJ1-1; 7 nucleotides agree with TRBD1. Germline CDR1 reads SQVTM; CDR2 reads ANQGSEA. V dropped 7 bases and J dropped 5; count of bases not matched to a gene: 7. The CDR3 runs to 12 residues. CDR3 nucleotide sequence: TGCAGCGGAGAGGGGGCAGGAACTGAAGCTTTCTTT. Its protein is CSGEGAGTEAFF. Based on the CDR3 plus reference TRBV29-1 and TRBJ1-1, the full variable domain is SAVISQKPSRDICQRGTSLTIQCQVDSQVTMMFWYRQQPGQSLTLIATANQGSEATYESGFVIDKFPISRPNLTFSTLTVSNMSPEDSSIYLCSGEGAGTEAFFGQGTRLTVV.

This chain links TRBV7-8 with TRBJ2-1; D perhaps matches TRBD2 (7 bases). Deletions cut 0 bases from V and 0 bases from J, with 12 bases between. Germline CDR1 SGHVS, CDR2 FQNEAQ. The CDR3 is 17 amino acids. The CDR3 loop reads CASSLAPAGASYNEQFF. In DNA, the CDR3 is TGTGCCAGCAGCTTAGCACCGGCGGGGGCCTCCTACAATGAGCAGTTCTTC.